Reported below is one T cell receptor (beta chain). Treatment specified: preoperative locoregional IRX-2 cytokine immunotherapy. Patients received preoperative, locoregional IRX-2 cytokine immunotherapy in a phase Ib study. This entry is derived from a study of preoperative IRX-2 immunotherapy in early breast cancer. Generated by immunoSEQ multiplex PCR, the TCRdb table keeps only in-frame clones and is missing some. This table holds under 35,000 clones, approximately 83% found once. The clonotype was recovered from a human donor with breast cancer. Sampling was done from a patient treated with IRX-2 immunotherapy.

The CDR3 coding sequence is TGTGCCAGCAGCTTAGTCCGAAACAATGAGCAGTTCTTC. Amino acids: CASSLVRNNEQFF. The chain combines TRBV7-4 with TRBJ2-1; D is unclear. V was trimmed by 1 base and J by 5 bases, leaving 6 bases between them. The CDR3 extends over 13 amino acids. CDR1 and CDR2 from the germline V gene are SGHVT and SQSDAQ.